This entry features one TCR beta chain sequence. Its antigen is still unknown. No qualities accompany the bases; no much larger clone lies one base away. This sample was taken from a study of T-cell reconstitution after alpha-beta-depleted transplantation in children (dated by TCRdb to 2016 to 2017). Looking at the study overall: Using TCR repertoire profiling, the study quantitatively followed how T-cell immune reconstitution unfolded in children after TCRalphabeta/CD19-depleted allogeneic hematopoietic cell transplantation.

The treatment or condition label, as the study defines it: allogeneic hematopoietic cell transplantation with graft depleted of TCRalphabeta T cells and CD19 B cells. The transplant recipients were children given TCRalphabeta/CD19-depleted allogeneic hematopoietic cell grafts. The CDR3 numbers 17 residues from cysteine through phenylalanine. Just the 51-base CDR3 DNA is kept, in frame starting at base 1. The V end gives up 6 bases and the J end 6 bases, leaving 15 bases in the junction not matched to a gene. CDR1 and CDR2 were assigned from the germline V gene as SGHTA and FQGNSA. Here is what the overall study found, with its caveats: Hyperexpanded clone frequencies declined over subsequent months; after one year, T-cell counts and TCRbeta diversity were mostly attributed to newly produced T cells. About two months after transplant, the apparently early recovery of alphabetaT-cell counts reportedly depended on just several hundred clones that had expanded rapidly and came from non-depleted graft cells. In some patients, the high TCRbeta diversity seen at day 60 was put down to recipient T cells and intrathymic progenitors that had survived conditioning.

Library prep was done by PCR. For sequencing, an Illumina HiSeq 2500 was employed. TCR library preparation used molecular barcoding, with unique molecular identifiers applied to normalize quantification of the TCRbeta repertoire. Using fastp at Q25 and MiXCR, TCRdb reprocessed the public reads and kept productive beta chains. Every entry covers one CDR3 protein and lists the most common genes and DNA from its rows. Across this sample there are roughly 340,000 distinct CDR3 sequences, with around 15% seen only once. The ten largest clonotypes hold approximately 44% of the sample. The rearrangement combines TRBV7-2 with TRBJ2-3; the junction holds 10 bases that match TRBD2. The source is a male patient under 10 years old who had a stem cell transplant for acute lymphoblastic leukemia, so the T cells may come from the graft donor. This material consisted of PBMCs, mostly from graft donor cells, taken 360 days after TCRalphabeta/CD19-depleted stem cell transplant. CDR3 region: CASRPRAGGPIRDTQYF. The nucleotides are TGTGCCAGCAGGCCCCGAGCGGGAGGGCCAATTAGGGATACGCAGTATTTT.